This T cell receptor (beta chain) was obtained from a study of cytomegalovirus exposure and HLA in healthy donors. 60 Vbeta and 13 Jbeta primers were used in PCR. Produced via immunoSEQ multiplex PCR; TCRdb's table is partial and in-frame only. This table has about 130,000 clones, about four fifths appearing once. Germline V CDR1 and CDR2: MNHEY, SVGAGI. V was shortened by 5 bases and J by 4 bases, with 9 bases between the two germline ends. The CDR3 length is 12 residues. J is TRBJ2-7 and V is TRBV6-5, with D hard to call. The sample was PBMCs. The sequence derives from a woman in her 40s in good health and CMV-seropositive. The CDR3 DNA follows: TGTGCCAGCAGTCCCTCCAGGTACGAGCAGTACTTC. This translates into CASSPSRYEQYF.